These 10 T cell receptor beta chains share one sample of origin, sequenced in a study of T-cell memory formation after mild COVID-19 (dated by TCRdb to the early 2020s). The library came from 5' RACE. The listed sequencing device is Illumina NovaSeq 6000. TCRdb redid the processing of the public reads, applying fastp at Q25 and MiXCR, and retained in-frame beta chains. Every entry covers one CDR3 protein and lists the most common genes and DNA from its rows. Counted in this sample were about 340,000 distinct CDR3 sequences; about 15% of them appeared once. Jointly, the top ten make up around 24% of the sample. Input material: PBMCs or a T cell subset sorted from them (not recorded which). These receptors all come from a man younger than 35 who had mild COVID-19 (a few samples of this study predate the infection). The sample titles of this study are shuffled in the database, so cell type and time point are left out; the donor was told from shared clones.

This clonotype was counted only a few times. The chain carries TRBV5-1 and TRBJ2-2, with unresolved D. Trimming took off 0 bases at V and 6 bases at J, with 9 bases between the two ends. This CDR3 is built from 14 residues. The V gene's germline CDR1 is SGHRS and CDR2 YFSETQ. The CDR3 loop reads CASSLGSGPGELFF. The CDR3 DNA reads TGCGCCAGCAGCTTGGGGTCGGGTCCCGGGGAGCTGTTTTTT.

J is TRBJ1-2 and V is TRBV11-2; 7 bases match TRBD1. The CDR3 has 13 amino acids. V shed 4 bases, J shed 6 bases, and the junction held 5 bases outside the gene matches. Germline CDR1 reads SGHAT; CDR2 reads FQNNGV. CDR3 sequence (DNA): TGTGCCAGCAGCTACCGACAGGGCCATGGCTACACCTTC. Translated: CASSYRQGHGYTF.

The chain uses TRBV11-2 and TRBJ2-1; D is uncertain. The V end was cut by 0 bases, the J end by 5 bases, with 11 bases between. In germline, CDR1 is SGHAT, CDR2 FQNNGV. The CDR3 is made up of 15 amino acids. This CDR3 reads CASSLDGGGHNEQFF. The DNA of the CDR3 is TGTGCCAGCAGCTTAGATGGTGGCGGCCACAATGAGCAGTTCTTC.

The rearrangement joins TRBV6-2 or TRBV6-3 to TRBJ2-5, with TRBD2 as a possible D gene (6 bases). The germline CDR1 and CDR2 sequences are MNHEY and SVGEGT. The CDR3 length is 15 residues. Between the trimmed V and J ends, which lost 6 bases and 2 bases, there was a span of 16 bases. This CDR3 is CASRRFAGNQETQYF. CDR3 bases: TGTGCCAGCAGAAGATTCGCGGGGAATCAAGAGACCCAGTACTTC.

The rearrangement joins TRBV10-2 to TRBJ2-3; 9 bases map to TRBD2. This CDR3 region has 15 residues. CDR1 is WSHSY, CDR2 SAAADI, per germline. V lost 9 bases to trimming and J lost 4 bases; unmatched junction nucleotides: 11. CDR3 sequence reads: CASYESSGGPDTQYF. For the CDR3, the DNA is TGCGCCAGTTATGAGAGTAGCGGGGGCCCAGATACGCAGTATTTT.

This clonotype turned up a few times. This rearrangement joins TRBV28 to TRBJ1-1; D is perhaps TRBD1 (6 bases). Germline CDR1 MDHEN, CDR2 SYDVKM. V dropped 6 bases and J dropped 5 bases, with 19 bases sitting between them. CDR3 length: 15 residues. CDR3 sequence reads: CASRVLAGAGTEAFF. The DNA of the CDR3 is TGTGCCAGCAGGGTCCTTGCAGGGGCTGGGACTGAAGCTTTCTTT.

This rearrangement joins TRBV11-2 to TRBJ2-1, with 9 bases aligning to TRBD1. Trimming at V came to 5 bases and at J to 6 bases, leaving 14 bases not matched to a gene. Germline-derived CDR1 and CDR2 are SGHAT and FQNNGV. The length of the CDR3 is 17 residues. The DNA of the CDR3 is TGTGCCAGCAGCCCCGGACAGGGGCGCTCAAATGGCAATGAGCAGTTCTTC. It translates to CASSPGQGRSNGNEQFF.

DNA for the CDR3: TGTGCCAGCACCACGGTCCCGTTTTCGCAGCCCCAGCATTTT. Amino acid sequence: CASTTVPFSQPQHF. The chain couples TRBV6-2 or TRBV6-3 to TRBJ1-5; no firm D call. The germline V and J ends were trimmed by 7 bases and 7 bases, with 17 bases remaining between them. Germline CDR1 is MNHEY and CDR2 is SVGEGT. CDR3 length: 14 amino acids.

The V and J genes are TRBV12-3 or TRBV12-4 and TRBJ1-2; D unresolved. Trimming took 3 bases from V and 8 from J, leaving 16 bases between them. CDR3 size: 14 residues. The CDR3 nucleotides are TGTGCCAGCAGTTTCGGTCGGACCTATGCCGGCTACACCTTC. It translates to CASSFGRTYAGYTF.

This clonotype came up a few times. The chain combines TRBV6-6 with TRBJ1-5, with D hard to call. CDR3 size: 14 residues. The germline V gene encodes CDR1 MNHNY and CDR2 SVGAGI (reference sequence). V lost 0 bases to trimming and J lost 5 bases, with 8 bases between them. CDR3 nucleotide sequence: TGTGCCAGCAGTTACTCTAGTTCTGATCAGCCCCAGCATTTT. Encoded protein: CASSYSSSDQPQHF.